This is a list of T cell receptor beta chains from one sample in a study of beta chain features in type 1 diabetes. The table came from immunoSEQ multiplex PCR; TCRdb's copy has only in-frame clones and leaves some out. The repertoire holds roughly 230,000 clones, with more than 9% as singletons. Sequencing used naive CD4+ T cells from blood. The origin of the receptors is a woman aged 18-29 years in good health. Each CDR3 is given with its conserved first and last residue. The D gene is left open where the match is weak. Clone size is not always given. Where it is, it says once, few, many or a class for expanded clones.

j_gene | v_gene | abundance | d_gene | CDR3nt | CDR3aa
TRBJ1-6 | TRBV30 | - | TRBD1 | TGTGCCTGGAGCGCGGGACAGGGGGCTTTCCATAATTCACCCCTCCACTTT | CAWSAGQGAFHNSPLHF
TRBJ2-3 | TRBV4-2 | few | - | TGTGCCAGCAGCCGAGACGGAGATACGCAGTATTTT | CASSRDGDTQYF
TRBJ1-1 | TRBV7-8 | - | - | TGTGCCACCCTCTTCAGGAACACTGAAGCTTTCTTT | CATLFRNTEAFF
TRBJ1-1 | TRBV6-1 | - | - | TGTGCCAGCAGGGATCCCTGGGCAGGGAACACTGAAGCTTTCTTT | CASRDPWAGNTEAFF
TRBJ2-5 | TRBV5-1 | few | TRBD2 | TGCGCCAGCAGCTTGGTTGGGAGGGACGCTCGGGAGACCCAGTACTTC | CASSLVGRDARETQYF
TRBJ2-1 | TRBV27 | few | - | TGTGCCAGCAGTTTATGGGCTAGCTCCCTCAATGAGCAGTTCTTC | CASSLWASSLNEQFF
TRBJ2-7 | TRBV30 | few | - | TGTGCCTGGAGTGCTCGAGTGGGGGGTGAGCAGTACTTC | CAWSARVGGEQYF
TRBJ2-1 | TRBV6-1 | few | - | TGTGCCAGCAGTGCTTGGGGGGAGGCGCAGTTCTTC | CASSAWGEAQFF
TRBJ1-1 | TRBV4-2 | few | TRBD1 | TGTGCCAGCAGCCCCGGGACAGGGAAGGGCACTGAAGCTTTCTTT | CASSPGTGKGTEAFF
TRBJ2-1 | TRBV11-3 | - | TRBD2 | TGTGCCAGCAGCTTAGAACTAGCGGGAGGGGTCAATGAGCAGTTCTTC | CASSLELAGGVNEQFF
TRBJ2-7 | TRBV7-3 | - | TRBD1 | TGTGCCAGCAGCGTTGACAGGGGGAGTTACGAGCAGTACTTC | CASSVDRGSYEQYF
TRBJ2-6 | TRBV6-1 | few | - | TGTGCCACAAGACAGGTTGCTGGGGCCAACGTCCTGACTTTC | CATRQVAGANVLTF
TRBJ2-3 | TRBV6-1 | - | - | TGTGCCAGCAGTGCCCTAACTAGGACGGGTGGAGTTTCAGATACGCAGTATTTT | CASSALTRTGGVSDTQYF
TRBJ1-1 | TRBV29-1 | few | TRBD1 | TGCAGCGTGGGGACAGGAGGGTTTGGCACTGAAGCTTTCTTT | CSVGTGGFGTEAFF
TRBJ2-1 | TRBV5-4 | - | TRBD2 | TGTGCCAGCAGCTTGGTTCGCGGGAGCCCCTACAATGAGCAGTTCTTC | CASSLVRGSPYNEQFF
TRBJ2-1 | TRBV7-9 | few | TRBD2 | TGTGCCAGCAGCCCCCATAGACTAGCGGGCTCCTACAATGAGCAGTTCTTC | CASSPHRLAGSYNEQFF